The rows below give T cell receptor beta chains drawn from one sample of a study of shared clonotypes between healthy human individuals. Here immunoSEQ multiplex PCR was the method, and the copy in TCRdb shows in-frame clones only, minus some. The sample includes 2 million to 2.5 million clones, around 95% of them seen just once. The sequenced sample was naive CD4+ T cells sorted from blood. These receptors were taken from a man aged 18 to 35 in good health. The CDR3 runs from the conserved cysteine through the conserved F or W. Fields, in order: V gene, clone size, J gene, D gene, CDR3 protein, CDR3 DNA. A D gene is named only where the DNA matches it firmly. Clone size is not always given. Where it is, it says once, few, many or a class for expanded clones.

TRBV6-5,.,TRBJ1-1,.,CASSYIPQGEAFF,TGTGCCAGCAGTTACATTCCCCAAGGGGAAGCTTTCTTT
TRBV6-6,once,TRBJ2-7,.,CASSALVGEKQYF,TGTGCCAGCAGTGCCCTAGTGGGCGAAAAGCAGTACTTC
TRBV18,.,TRBJ2-7,.,CASSPKAVGSYEQYF,TGTGCCAGCTCACCTAAGGCGGTAGGGTCCTACGAGCAGTACTTC
TRBV28,.,TRBJ1-1,TRBD1,CASSRTGQTGAFF,TGTGCCAGCAGTCGGACAGGGCAAACCGGAGCTTTCTTT
TRBV18,.,TRBJ2-3,TRBD2,CASSPGTSGRTQYF,TGTGCCAGCTCACCAGGGACTAGCGGAAGGACGCAGTATTTT
TRBV25-1,.,TRBJ1-5,.,CASSEQGYNQPQHF,TGTGCCAGCAGTGAACAGGGCTACAATCAGCCCCAGCATTTT
TRBV5-4,.,TRBJ2-1,.,CASSDVGRWDEQFF,TGTGCCAGCAGCGACGTAGGCCGATGGGATGAGCAGTTCTTC
TRBV27,.,TRBJ1-2,TRBD1,CASTTQGGRVCYGYTF,TGTGCCAGTACAACTCAGGGGGGCAGGGTTTGCTATGGCTACACCTTC
TRBV6-6,.,TRBJ2-5,.,CATHLDPRIIQETQYF,TGTGCCACACATCTAGACCCGCGGATCATTCAAGAGACCCAGTACTTC
TRBV5-1,.,TRBJ1-4,.,CASSLTGTAGEKLFF,TGCGCCAGCAGCTTGACCGGGACTGCAGGGGAAAAACTGTTTTTT
TRBV30,.,TRBJ2-1,.,CAWSLKYNEQFF,TGTGCCTGGAGTTTAAAGTACAATGAGCAGTTCTTC
TRBV28,once,TRBJ2-5,TRBD2,CASSYGLADKETQYF,TGTGCCAGCAGTTACGGACTAGCGGATAAAGAGACCCAGTACTTC
TRBV12-2,.,TRBJ1-2,.,CASRLAGGPPNYGYTF,TGTGCAAGTCGCTTAGCAGGGGGCCCCCCCAACTATGGCTACACCTTC